Only a few counts were recorded for the clone carrying this T cell receptor (beta chain). The antigen remains unidentified. Trimming cost V 2 bases and J 0 bases, with 11 bases left between them. Germline loops: CDR1 MNHEY, CDR2 SVGAGI. This CDR3 is 17 amino acids long. TCRbeta library construction was performed incorporating unique molecular identifiers. TCRdb passed the PCR reads through MiXCR, listing each CDR3 protein once. Of 250,000 to 400,000 distinct CDR3 sequences listed, 20% to 30% are singletons. This sample was taken from a study of T-cell reconstitution after alpha-beta-depleted transplantation in children. Findings of the study overall: Some patients showed high day-60 TCRbeta diversity, which derived from surviving recipient T cells and thymic progenitors.

This chain joins TRBV6-5 and TRBJ1-6; possibly TRBD1 for D (5 bases). This specimen was PBMCs, mostly from graft donor cells, taken 180 days after TCRalphabeta/CD19-depleted stem cell transplant. The sequence came from a male patient aged 5 to 17 who had a stem cell transplant for acute lymphoblastic leukemia, so the T cells may come from the graft donor. CDR3 bases: TGTGCCAGCAGTTACGCGGGGCCAAGCTCCTATAATTCACCCCTCCACTTT. It encodes CASSYAGPSSYNSPLHF.